The source of this T cell receptor (beta chain) is a study of cytomegalovirus exposure and HLA in healthy donors. Study information: Earlier, almost 120 million unique TCR beta sequences were recovered from approximately 200 million T cells by an analysis.

Vbeta (60) and Jbeta (13) primers were used in the PCR. Produced via immunoSEQ multiplex PCR; TCRdb's table is partial and in-frame only. The profile shows fewer than 250,000 clones, around 79% of them singletons. Germline V gene lookup returns CDR1 SGHAT and CDR2 FQNNGV. CDR3 length: 15 amino acids. Trimming took 1 base from V and 2 from J, leaving 12 bases between them. The sequencing input was PBMCs. The J gene is TRBJ2-7, the V gene TRBV11-2, with D perhaps TRBD2 (5 bases). The TCR was taken from a woman between 50 and 59 years old in good health and CMV-seronegative. This CDR3 reads CASSLVATRTYEQYF. The CDR3 coding sequence is TGTGCCAGCAGCTTAGTAGCCACTAGAACCTACGAGCAGTACTTC.